This TCR beta chain was retrieved from a study of cytotoxic CD8 clonotypes in ibrutinib-treated CLL. Findings and caveats of the study: Public clonotypes were seen rarely and were contracted or stable on treatment. At baseline, clonality was higher than in age-matched healthy donors and correlated with CD8+ counts.

Profiled with immunoSEQ multiplex PCR; TCRdb holds only in-frame clones, not every one. The table records 200,000 to 250,000 clones, 75% to 85% of them present only once. For TCR beta libraries, around 1.8 micrograms of genomic DNA were obtained from cryopreserved PBMCs. Notes on this clone: What it binds is not known.

Germline-derived CDR1 and CDR2 are MNHEY and SMNVEV (reference sequence). The CDR3 consists of 15 residues. V was clipped by 6 bases and J by 8 bases; unmatched bases: 12. The sample was PBMCs, taken after 12 months of ibrutinib treatment. This rearrangement joins TRBV27 to TRBJ1-2; 10 nucleotides match TRBD1. This clonotype originated in a human donor with chronic lymphocytic leukemia. CDR3 DNA: TGTGCCAGCAGACCATCAGTGGGACAGGGGCTGGGCTACACCTTC. Its protein is CASRPSVGQGLGYTF.